This T cell receptor beta chain stems from a study of T cells in placental villitis. A note on the overall study: Although two of the control placentae came from preterm deliveries, examination of those two placentae showed no significant pathology. To test an allograft-versus-infection hypothesis, the study compared placental TCR-beta repertoires across three groups: villitis of unknown etiology, unaffected controls matched for gestational age, and infectious villitis. What the study reported, not specific to this receptor: Paraffin blocks contained small amounts of decidua, so some captured T cells, especially in controls, may have been decidual rather than villous infiltrates. Sequencing bulk tissue made it impossible to distinguish helper, regulatory or cytotoxic T cells or to tell maternal from fetal T cells, and the approach excluded gamma-delta receptors. CMV-specific clone frequencies were higher in infectious CMV cases than in villitis of unknown etiology (0.011 vs 0.001), and the villitis of unknown etiology frequencies did not differ from those of controls. Clonality was higher in villitis of unknown etiology placentae than in controls (median roughly 0.057 versus 0.006, p=0.0025), a result indicating clonal expansion.

Nine to eleven placentae without villitis served as controls and were matched to the villitis of unknown etiology cases on gestational age at delivery. After delivery, the placentae were collected and evaluated both grossly and histologically, and only then was archival tissue selected. Five 10-micron scrolls were cut from each FFPE block, and DNA was isolated using the AllPrep DNA/RNA FFPE Tissue kit. NanoDrop was used to check DNA concentration and purity, and a Bioanalyzer was used to assess RNA quality. Comments on this clone: The target of this receptor is not known. No much larger clone is present one base from it, and per-base qualities are unavailable.

From its cysteine to its phenylalanine, the CDR3 spans 13 amino acids. The CDR3 DNA has 39 bases and is translated from base 1. In the germline V gene (reference sequence), CDR1 corresponds to SEHNR and CDR2 to FQNEAQ. The junction carries 16 bases between V and J, which are trimmed by 5 bases and 9 bases respectively. Using the immunoSEQ v4 bias-controlled multiplex PCR assay, run blinded to group allocation, TCR-beta CDR3 regions were amplified from genomic DNA. To estimate nucleated cell and T cell quantities per sample, reference gene primers were included together with the TCR-beta primers. Sequencing of the libraries was performed on an Illumina MiSeq with a 100-cycle paired-end protocol. The authors' analysis ran thus. Diversity and richness were calculated in immunoSEQ Analyzer software; richness by iChao1, clonality based on Pielou evenness and Shannon diversity (0-1, higher means less diverse). Using confidence 3 and substitution 2, CDR3 amino acid sequences together with their V/J genes were queried against VDJdb for CMV, EBV and influenza A specificities. The Morisita-Horn index was used to measure TCR-beta amino acid clonotype overlap among the villitis of unknown etiology, infectious villitis and control repertoires. The table was pulled from immuneACCESS by TCRdb, which kept in-frame rearrangements only. Such tables lose some clones; where checked, under half of the loss comes from unresolved V genes, and the rest has no known cause. The DNA gave D and trimming, while V, J and clone size come from that table. The sample contains fewer than 950 clones, 95% to 98% of them found a single time. 3% of the sample comes from the top ten.

The chain joins TRBV7-9 to TRBJ1-1; the D gene is not confidently resolved. Sequencing used placental tissue containing maternal and fetal cells. This clonotype was obtained from a human donor in good health; the placental T cells may come from both mother and fetus. The CDR3 sequence is CASSDGLKTQAFF. The bases read TGTGCCAGCAGCGATGGGCTTAAAACCCAAGCTTTCTTT.